Below are 30 T cell receptor beta chains sequenced from a single sample in a study of blood T cells in healthy people across ages (dated by TCRdb to the mid-2010s). The library came from 5' RACE. The instrument was an Illumina HiSeq 2500. A second about 7 to 11 cycle PCR used a sample-barcoded 5' primer and a J-beta primer mix. Starting from the raw public reads, TCRdb applied fastp trimming at Q25, assembled clones with MiXCR and retained in-frame beta chains. Merged by CDR3 protein, the rows form single entries marked with the most common genes and DNA. This sample lists about 1.6 million distinct CDR3 sequences; about 35% were detected once. In total, the top ten clones hold around 10% of the sample. The sequenced sample was blood. The source is a young woman in good health.

The chain uses TRBV5-6 and TRBJ2-7; TRBD1 agrees at 11 bases. Trimming cost V 4 bases and J 6 bases; bases outside gene matches: 9. The CDR3 totals 15 residues. Germline CDR1 reads SGHDT; CDR2 reads YYEEEE. In DNA form, the CDR3 reads TGTGCCAGCAGCCCTGGACAGGGGGCTCCTCTCGAGCAGTACTTC. This sequence encodes CASSPGQGAPLEQYF.

This chain connects TRBV2 to TRBJ1-6; unclear D gene. Trimming removed 6 bases at V and 8 bases at J, with 5 bases between. The CDR3 is 11 residues long. The germline gives CDR1 SNHLY, CDR2 FYNNEI. CDR3 sequence reads: CASSGDSPLHF. CDR3 nucleotides: TGTGCCAGCAGCGGAGATTCACCCCTCCACTTT.

This clonotype was seen only a few times. The genes are TRBV10-3 and TRBJ1-1; D gene ambiguous. V lost 2 bases and J lost 4, with 14 bases in between. The germline V gene has CDR1 ENHRY and CDR2 SYGVKD. This CDR3 comprises 15 residues. The CDR3, as DNA: TGTGCCATCAGTGAGAATCCCAGCTTGGGCACTGAAGCTTTCTTT. Its protein product is CAISENPSLGTEAFF.

This clonotype was counted a few times. V and J are TRBV5-1 and TRBJ2-7; 9 bases match TRBD1. This CDR3 spans 15 amino acids. CDR1 and CDR2 from the germline V gene are SGHRS and YFSETQ. V lost 7 bases to trimming and J lost 5 bases; unmatched junction nucleotides: 13. This CDR3 is CASLYKPGTGNEQYF. CDR3 coding DNA: TGCGCCAGCCTTTACAAACCCGGGACAGGGAACGAGCAGTACTTC. Using reference TRBV5-1 and TRBJ2-7 for the parts outside the CDR3, the full variable domain is KAGVTQTPRYLIKTRGQQVTLSCSPISGHRSVSWYQQTPGQGLQFLFEYFSETQRNKGNFPGRFSGRQFSNSRSEMNVSTLELGDSALYLCASLYKPGTGNEQYFGPGTRLTVT.

V and J are TRBV20-1 and TRBJ1-1, with 7 nucleotides matching TRBD1. The ends lost 5 bases at V and 4 bases at J; junction bases unmatched: 10. In germline, CDR1 is DFQATT, CDR2 SNEGSKA (reference sequence). The CDR3 consists of 14 residues. The DNA for the CDR3 is TGCAGTGCTCAATACAGGGGTCGGAGCACTGAAGCTTTCTTT. This codes for CSAQYRGRSTEAFF.

This clonotype was counted many times. J is TRBJ2-7 and V is TRBV6-6, with 12 positions matching TRBD2. After removal of 5 bases from V and 7 bases from J, the junction contained 9 bases not matched to a gene. Germline values: CDR1 MNHNY, CDR2 SVGAGI (reference sequence). The CDR3 totals 15 residues. In nucleotides, the CDR3 is TGTGCCAGCAGTCACGACTCCGGGACTAGCGGGGAGCAGTACTTC. Residues: CASSHDSGTSGEQYF.

There are many counts of this clonotype. V usage is TRBV29-1 and J usage is TRBJ1-2; no definite D call. V lost 7 bases to trimming and J lost 4 bases, with 16 bases between them. CDR1 and CDR2 from the germline V gene are SQVTM and ANQGSEA. The CDR3 loop spans 13 amino acids. This CDR3 is CSARQGQGYGYTF. As DNA, the CDR3 is TGCAGCGCCCGTCAAGGGCAAGGCTATGGCTACACCTTC.

Comments on this clonotype: A much larger clone is a single base away; this may be a read error. The J gene is TRBJ2-3, the V gene TRBV27, with 13 bases fitting TRBD2. Germline V gives CDR1 MNHEY, CDR2 SMNVEV (reference sequence). This CDR3 is 15 amino acids long. CDR3 sequence: CASSWTSGGTDMQYF. The DNA of the CDR3 is TGTGCCAGCAGTTGGACTAGCGGGGGCACAGATATGCAGTATTTT.

V is TRBV15 and J is TRBJ1-5; TRBD1 matches at 8 bases. CDR3 size: 15 residues. V trimming: 3 bases; J trimming: 7 bases; junction bases outside the gene matches: 8. Germline V CDR1 and CDR2: LNHNV, YYDKDF (reference sequence). CDR3 nucleotide sequence: TGTGCCACCAGCAGTCTTGGACAGGGAGGACAGCCCCAGCATTTT. This gives the protein CATSSLGQGGQPQHF.

The gene calls are TRBV2 and TRBJ2-1; no clear D. V was cut by 4 bases and J by 15 bases, with 16 bases left in between. CDR1 is SNHLY and CDR2 is FYNNEI in the germline V gene. CDR3 size: 12 residues. The CDR3 here is CASSVATSLGFF. DNA of the CDR3: TGTGCCAGCAGTGTCGCGACCAGCCTCGGGTTCTTC. Complete variable domain (other parts from reference TRBV2 and TRBJ2-1): EPEVTQTPSHQVTQMGQEVILRCVPISNHLYFYWYRQILGQKVEFLVSFYNNEISEKSEIFDDQFSVERPDGSNFTLKIRSTKLEDSAMYFCASSVATSLGFFGPGTRLTVL.

This clonotype was picked up a small number of times. V gene TRBV7-3 combines with J gene TRBJ1-2; D gene ambiguous. There are 15 residues in the CDR3. The germline V gene encodes CDR1 SGHTA and CDR2 FQGTGA. Trimming removed 5 bases from V and 5 bases from J, with 18 bases in between. The CDR3 loop reads CASSKKRTEEYGYTF. As DNA, the CDR3 is TGTGCCAGCAGCAAAAAGAGGACGGAGGAATATGGCTACACCTTC.

V gene TRBV30 combines with J gene TRBJ1-1; D is perhaps TRBD1 (6 bases). CDR3 length: 14 residues. CDR1 is GTSNPN, CDR2 SVGIG, per germline (reference sequence). The ends were cut back, 7 bases at V and 5 bases at J, with 20 bases in the middle. CDR3 nucleotide sequence: TGTGCCTTAGAGGAGACAGGAAGTCGGACTGAAGCTTTCTTT. Translated: CALEETGSRTEAFF. The whole variable domain, remainder taken from reference TRBV30 and TRBJ1-1, is SQTIHQWPATLVQPVGSPLSLECTVEGTSNPNLYWYRQAAGRGLQLLFYSVGIGQISSEVPQNLSASRPQDRQFILSSKKLLLSDSGFYLCALEETGSRTEAFFGQGTRLTVV.

This chain connects TRBV15 to TRBJ1-1; 8 nucleotides line up with TRBD1. Trimming removed 3 bases from V and 1 base from J; junction bases left unmatched: 13. This CDR3 is built from 18 residues. Per germline, CDR1 LNHNV and CDR2 YYDKDF (reference sequence). In DNA, the CDR3 is TGTGCCACCAGCAGCCCCGGACAGGGAGGATTTGGGAACACTGAAGCTTTCTTT. Its translation is CATSSPGQGGFGNTEAFF.

The CDR3 loop reads CASSPGEGYEQFF. CDR3 DNA sequence: TGTGCCAGCAGTCCGGGGGAAGGCTATGAGCAGTTCTTC. V and J are TRBV28 and TRBJ2-1, with a tentative D call TRBD2 (6 bases). Germline-derived CDR1 and CDR2 are MDHEN and SYDVKM. The CDR3 has 13 amino acids. Trimming shortened V by 5 bases and J by 8 bases, and 13 bases separated the two germline ends.

This clonotype was counted between two and nine times. V usage is TRBV11-2 and J usage is TRBJ2-3; tentative D call: TRBD2 (7 bases). This CDR3 spans 17 amino acids. Per the germline V gene, CDR1 is SGHAT and CDR2 is FQNNGV. Between the trimmed V and J ends, which lost 0 bases and 10 bases, there was a span of 23 bases. CDR3 nucleotides: TGTGCCAGCAGCTTAGACGGGAAAGGGGGGGCCCGGGGGGCGCAGTATTTT. Its protein product is CASSLDGKGGARGAQYF.

The CDR3 reads CASSFHSSLAYNEQFF. The CDR3 bases are TGTGCCAGCAGTTTCCACTCCAGCCTTGCCTACAATGAGCAGTTCTTC. The gene calls are TRBV27 and TRBJ2-1; no firm D call. CDR1 MNHEY and CDR2 SMNVEV come from the germline V gene (reference sequence). This CDR3 spans 16 amino acids. V dropped 3 bases and J dropped 2 bases, with 14 bases sitting between them.

This clonotype was seen repeatedly, ten times or more. This sequence joins TRBV7-3 and TRBJ2-7, with 7 bases identical to TRBD2. The germline gives CDR1 SGHTA, CDR2 FQGTGA. This CDR3 has 13 residues. V gave up 3 bases and J gave up 3 bases; unmatched junction bases: 2. The CDR3 coding sequence is TGTGCCAGCAGCTTGGCGGGAGACTACGAGCAGTACTTC. Translating gives CASSLAGDYEQYF.

Concerning this clonotype: One end of the junction is discordant with germline, which a read error may explain. The rearrangement uses TRBV12-3 or TRBV12-4 and TRBJ2-5; D is uncertain. CDR3 length: 11 residues. The CDR3 DNA follows: TGTGTCAGCAGTTCCTGTGGGACCCAGTACTTC. This translates into CVSSSCGTQYF.

The chain has TRBV6-2 or TRBV6-3 and TRBJ2-1, with 15 bases matching TRBD2. V was pared by 10 bases and J by 6 bases, with 4 bases of the junction left unmatched. Germline V CDR1 and CDR2: MNHEY, SVGEGT. The CDR3 length is 14 residues. CDR3 nucleotides: TGTGCCATCGGACTAGCGGGAGGGGTCAATGAGCAGTTCTTC. The encoded protein is CAIGLAGGVNEQFF.

In its sample, this clonotype was seen a few times. The V call is TRBV29-1, the J call TRBJ1-1; D gene uncertain. Trimming removed 4 bases at V and 1 base at J, with 13 bases between. The V gene's germline CDR1 is SQVTM and CDR2 ANQGSEA. The CDR3 spans 14 residues. The CDR3 region has the DNA TGCAGCGTTGGGGTCAGCACAGCGAACACTGAAGCTTTCTTT. This translates into CSVGVSTANTEAFF.

V usage is TRBV20-1 and J usage is TRBJ1-2; 7 nucleotides match TRBD1. The length of the CDR3 is 12 residues. CDR1 is DFQATT, CDR2 SNEGSKA, per germline (reference sequence). With V trimmed by 6 bases and J by 8 bases, 9 bases remained unmatched. In nucleotides, the CDR3 is TGCAGTGCCCAGACAGGGAAAGAAGGCTACACCTTC. Amino acid sequence: CSAQTGKEGYTF.

This chain uses TRBV7-2 with TRBJ2-7; 9 positions match TRBD1. The CDR3 is 15 amino acids. The V gene's germline CDR1 is SGHTA and CDR2 FQGNSA. J gave up 12 bases and V 9 bases, and 21 bases lay outside the gene matches. CDR3 sequence: CASSTSDRGDETRYF. The CDR3 bases are TGTGCCAGTAGCACCTCGGACAGGGGTGACGAGACCCGGTACTTC.

The chain is built from TRBV6-1 and TRBJ2-3, with D unclear. The V gene's germline CDR1 is MNHNS and CDR2 SASEGT. This CDR3 has 10 amino acids. V dropped 10 bases and J dropped 6 bases, with 8 bases sitting between them. CDR3 in DNA: TGTGCCATCAACCAGGATACGCAGTATTTT. Translation gives CAINQDTQYF.

The gene calls are TRBV28 and TRBJ1-1, with 8 bases that match TRBD1. This CDR3 is 14 amino acids long. Trimming at V came to 3 bases and at J to 4 bases, leaving 4 bases not matched to a gene. CDR1 is MDHEN, CDR2 SYDVKM, per germline. DNA for the CDR3: TGTGCCAGCAGTTTGATCACAGGGGGCACTGAAGCTTTCTTT. Translated, it gives CASSLITGGTEAFF.

This clonotype was observed a handful of times. The rearrangement links TRBV25-1 to TRBJ2-7; either TRBD1 or TRBD2 may fit D (5 bases each). V lost 7 bases to trimming and J lost 0 bases, with 13 bases between them. This CDR3 spans 14 amino acids. CDR1 and CDR2 (germline): MGHDK, SYGVNS. Here the CDR3 reads CASNEGGGSYEQYF. As DNA, the CDR3 is TGTGCCAGCAATGAGGGTGGGGGCTCCTACGAGCAGTACTTC.

This chain connects TRBV6-1 to TRBJ2-3; 7 nucleotides align to TRBD2. CDR1 MNHNS and CDR2 SASEGT come from the germline V gene. V was clipped by 5 bases and J by 2 bases; unmatched bases: 4. The CDR3 contains 14 residues. CDR3 bases: TGTGCCAGCAGTCAGCGGGACTACACAGATACGCAGTATTTT. Translating gives CASSQRDYTDTQYF.

V usage is TRBV20-1 and J usage is TRBJ2-5; the match to TRBD2 covers 8 bases. Looked up from germline, CDR1 is DFQATT and CDR2 is SNEGSKA (reference sequence). The ends lost 0 bases at V and 4 bases at J; junction bases unmatched: 7. CDR3 size: 15 residues. CDR3 bases: TGCAGTGCTAGAGATCCTGGGCTAGCGGGAGAGACCCAGTACTTC. It translates to CSARDPGLAGETQYF.

This clonotype has more than one count but fewer than ten. This rearrangement joins TRBV6-5 to TRBJ2-5; 8 bases line up with TRBD1. The CDR3 runs 16 residues. The V gene end was trimmed by 0 bases and the J gene end by 2 bases; junction bases not matched to a gene: 5. Germline CDR1 and CDR2: MNHEY and SVGAGI. The CDR3, as DNA: TGTGCCAGCAGTTACTCTGGACAGGGCGCTCAAGAGACCCAGTACTTC. Amino acids: CASSYSGQGAQETQYF.

This clonotype was picked up a small number of times. V usage is TRBV7-6 and J usage is TRBJ2-7; D remains unclear. V was trimmed by 2 bases and J by 6 bases, leaving 11 bases between them. Germline V CDR1 and CDR2: SGHVS, FNYEAQ. The CDR3 runs 13 residues. The CDR3 loop reads CASSLSDTGEQYF. The CDR3 DNA reads TGTGCCAGCAGCTTAAGTGACACCGGCGAGCAGTACTTC.

This clonotype was recorded once. One end of the junction is discordant with germline, which a read error may explain. The rearrangement joins TRBV11-2 to TRBJ2-7, with D perhaps being TRBD1 or TRBD2 (6 bases each). CDR3 size: 14 residues. The germline V gene has CDR1 SGHAT and CDR2 FQNNGV. CDR3 amino acids: CASSLTGASYEQDF. The CDR3 DNA is TGTGCCAGCAGCTTAACGGGGGCATCCTACGAGCAGGACTTC.